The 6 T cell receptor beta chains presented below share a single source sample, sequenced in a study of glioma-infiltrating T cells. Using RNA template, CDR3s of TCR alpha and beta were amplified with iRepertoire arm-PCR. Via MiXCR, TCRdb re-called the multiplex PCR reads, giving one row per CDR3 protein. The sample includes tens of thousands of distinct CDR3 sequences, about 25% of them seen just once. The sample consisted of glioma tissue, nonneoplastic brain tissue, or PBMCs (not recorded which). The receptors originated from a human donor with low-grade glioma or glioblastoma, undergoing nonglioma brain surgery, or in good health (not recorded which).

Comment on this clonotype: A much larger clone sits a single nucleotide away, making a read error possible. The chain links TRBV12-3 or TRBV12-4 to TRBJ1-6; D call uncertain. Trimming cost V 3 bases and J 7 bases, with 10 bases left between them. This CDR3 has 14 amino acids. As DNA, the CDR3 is TGTGCCAGCAGTTTCCAGGAGGCGAATTCACCCCTCCACTTT. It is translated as CASSFQEANSPLHF.

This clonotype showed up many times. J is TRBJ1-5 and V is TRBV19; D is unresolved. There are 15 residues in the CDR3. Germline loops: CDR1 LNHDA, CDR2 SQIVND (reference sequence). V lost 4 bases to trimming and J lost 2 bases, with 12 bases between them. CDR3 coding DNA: TGTGCCAGTAGTAGGGAAGCTCACGGCAATCAGCCCCAGCATTTT. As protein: CASSREAHGNQPQHF.

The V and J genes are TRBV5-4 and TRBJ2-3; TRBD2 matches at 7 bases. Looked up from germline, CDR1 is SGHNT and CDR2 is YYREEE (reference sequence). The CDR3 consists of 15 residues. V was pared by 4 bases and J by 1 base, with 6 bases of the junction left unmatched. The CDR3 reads CASSTKRGGTDTQYF. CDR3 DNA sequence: TGTGCCAGCAGCACTAAGCGGGGCGGCACAGATACGCAGTATTTT.

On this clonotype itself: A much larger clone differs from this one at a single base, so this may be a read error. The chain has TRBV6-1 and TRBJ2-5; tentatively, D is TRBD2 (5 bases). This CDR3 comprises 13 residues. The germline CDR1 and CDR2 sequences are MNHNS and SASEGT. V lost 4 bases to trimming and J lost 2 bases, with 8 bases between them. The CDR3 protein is CASSVRRQETQYF. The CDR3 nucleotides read TGTGCCAGCAGTGTTCGGAGGCAAGAGACCCAGTACTTC.

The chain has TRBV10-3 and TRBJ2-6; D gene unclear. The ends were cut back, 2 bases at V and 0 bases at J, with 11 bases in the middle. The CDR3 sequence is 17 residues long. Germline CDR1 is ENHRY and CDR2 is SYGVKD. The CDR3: CAISEPPSLSGANVLTF. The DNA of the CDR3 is TGTGCCATCAGTGAGCCACCGTCGCTCTCTGGGGCCAACGTCCTGACTTTC.

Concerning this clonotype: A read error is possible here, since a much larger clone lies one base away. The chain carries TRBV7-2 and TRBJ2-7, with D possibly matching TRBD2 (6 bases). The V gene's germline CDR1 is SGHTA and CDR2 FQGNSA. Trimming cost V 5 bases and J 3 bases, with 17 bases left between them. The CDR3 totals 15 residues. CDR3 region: CASSPQLAQHYEQYF. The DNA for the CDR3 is TGTGCCAGCAGCCCCCAACTAGCTCAACACTACGAGCAGTACTTC. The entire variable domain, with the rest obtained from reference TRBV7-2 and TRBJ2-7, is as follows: GAGVSQSPSNKVTEKGKDVELRCDPISGHTALYWYRQSLGQGLEFLIYFQGNSAPDKSGLPSDRFSAERTGGSVSTLTIQRTQQEDSAVYLCASSPQLAQHYEQYFGPGTRLTVT.